Shown below are 15 T cell receptor beta chains from a single sample sequenced in a study of T cell responses to AZD1222 COVID-19 vaccine. Some clones are missing from TCRdb's copy, which holds only in-frame ones; the method was immunoSEQ multiplex PCR. The sample holds roughly 130,000 clones, more than 80% seen once. The sequencing used peripheral blood, collected 28 days after the second dose of the MenACWY control vaccine. The receptors come from an adult who received the MenACWY meningococcal vaccine as a control.

This sequence joins TRBV13 and TRBJ2-7; D may be TRBD1 (5 bases). The CDR3 spans 12 residues. CDR1 PRHDT and CDR2 FYEKMQ come from the germline V gene (reference sequence). Deletions cut 5 bases from V and 2 bases from J, with 7 bases between. CDR3 nucleotide sequence: TGTGCCAGCAGCAAGGGGACCTACGAGCAGTACTTC. Translated, it gives CASSKGTYEQYF.

This clone was detected only once. The chain joins TRBV6-2 or TRBV6-3 to TRBJ1-2, with 8 nucleotides matching TRBD1. The CDR3 loop spans 13 amino acids. V lost 4 bases and J lost 4; bases outside the gene matches: 2. Looked up from germline, CDR1 is MNHEY and CDR2 is SVGEGT. As DNA, the CDR3 is TGTGCCAGCAGTTTGGGACAGGCCTATGGCTACACCTTC. Translating it yields CASSLGQAYGYTF.

This chain uses TRBV19 with TRBJ1-1; D is undetermined. The germline V gene encodes CDR1 LNHDA and CDR2 SQIVND (reference sequence). The ends were cut back, 3 bases at V and 5 bases at J, with 13 bases in the middle. The CDR3 is 14 amino acids. The CDR3 reads CASSILTSGTEAFF. The CDR3 coding sequence is TGTGCCAGTAGTATTTTGACGTCCGGGACTGAAGCTTTCTTT.

V gene TRBV27 combines with J gene TRBJ2-2; tentatively, D is TRBD1 or TRBD2 (5 bases each). The CDR3 sequence is 16 residues long. V lost 3 bases, J lost 6 bases, and 17 bases lay in between. Per the germline V gene, CDR1 is MNHEY and CDR2 is SMNVEV (reference sequence). This CDR3 is CASSFLLVGVPGELFF. The DNA for the CDR3 is TGTGCCAGCAGTTTCTTGCTTGTGGGGGTACCCGGGGAGCTGTTTTTT.

This clone has a handful of counts. V gene TRBV10-3 combines with J gene TRBJ2-7; 10 nucleotides match TRBD2. Germline V gene lookup returns CDR1 ENHRY and CDR2 SYGVKD. Trimming took 5 bases from V and 2 from J; bases not matched to a gene: 6. The CDR3 is 15 residues long. Here the CDR3 DNA reads TGTGCCATCAGTCCAGCGGGGGGGTTTACCTACGAGCAGTACTTC. Amino acids: CAISPAGGFTYEQYF.

The V and J genes are TRBV28 and TRBJ1-2, with D unresolved. The germline CDR1 and CDR2 sequences are MDHEN and SYDVKM. The V end was cut by 2 bases, the J end by 2 bases, with 9 bases between. The CDR3 totals 14 residues. The CDR3 DNA follows: TGTGCCAGCAGTTTAATTGGAGAAAACTATGGCTACACCTTC. It yields the protein CASSLIGENYGYTF.

The chain employs TRBV5-6 and TRBJ1-3; D unresolved. This CDR3 has 12 residues. The ends were cut back, 0 bases at V and 4 bases at J, with 2 bases in the middle. In germline, CDR1 is SGHDT, CDR2 YYEEEE. This CDR3 is CASSLVGNTIYF. The CDR3 nucleotides are TGTGCCAGCAGCTTGGTCGGAAACACCATATATTTT.

This clone has a single count. The rearrangement links TRBV18 to TRBJ2-2; 7 bases line up with TRBD1. This CDR3 has 16 residues. Trimming at V came to 0 bases and at J to 3 bases, leaving 4 bases not matched to a gene. Germline CDR1 KGHSH, CDR2 LQKENI. The DNA of the CDR3 is TGTGCCAGCTCACCACCACGGGACAGATACACCGGGGAGCTGTTTTTT. This gives the protein CASSPPRDRYTGELFF.

The chain joins TRBV4-3 to TRBJ2-7; D remains ambiguous. The CDR3 runs 13 residues. Trimming cost V 4 bases and J 3 bases, with 10 bases left between them. Germline V gene sequence: CDR1 LGHNA, CDR2 YSLEER. CDR3 sequence reads: CASSPGTYYEQYF. The DNA for the CDR3 is TGCGCCAGCAGCCCCGGCACCTACTACGAGCAGTACTTC.

This clone occurred a few times. J is TRBJ2-1 and V is TRBV28; TRBD1 agrees at 9 bases. CDR1 MDHEN and CDR2 SYDVKM come from the germline V gene. There are 11 residues in the CDR3. The V and J ends lost 2 bases and 15 bases, in that order; junction bases with no gene match: 2. CDR3 in DNA: TGTGCCAGCAGTTTACGGGACAGGGTGTTCTTC. Translation: CASSLRDRVFF. Full variable domain (missing parts from reference TRBV28 and TRBJ2-1): DVKVTQSSRYLVKRTGEKVFLECVQDMDHENMFWYRQDPGLGLRLIYFSYDVKMKEKGDIPEGYSVSREKKERFSLILESASTNQTSMYLCASSLRDRVFFGPGTRLTVL.

This clone was seen only once. The V gene is TRBV5-1, the J gene TRBJ1-2; 7 nucleotides line up with TRBD1. This CDR3 is 14 amino acids long. V lost 4 bases to trimming and J lost 2 bases; unmatched junction nucleotides: 5. CDR1 and CDR2 (germline): SGHRS, YFSETQ. The CDR3 DNA reads as TGCGCCAGCAGCCCCGGGGACAGAAACTATGGCTACACCTTC. This gives the protein CASSPGDRNYGYTF. Full variable domain (rest looked up from reference TRBV5-1 and TRBJ1-2): KAGVTQTPRYLIKTRGQQVTLSCSPISGHRSVSWYQQTPGQGLQFLFEYFSETQRNKGNFPGRFSGRQFSNSRSEMNVSTLELGDSALYLCASSPGDRNYGYTFGSGTRLTVV.

The chain links TRBV19 to TRBJ2-3; D may be TRBD1 or TRBD2 (7 bases each). Germline-derived CDR1 and CDR2 are LNHDA and SQIVND (reference sequence). The ends were cut back, 3 bases at V and 4 bases at J, with 14 bases in the middle. The CDR3 is 15 amino acids. The CDR3 protein is CASSISRGGPDTQYF. CDR3 in DNA: TGTGCCAGTAGTATCTCCAGGGGGGGCCCAGATACGCAGTATTTT. Full variable domain (rest looked up from reference TRBV19 and TRBJ2-3): DGGITQSPKYLFRKEGQNVTLSCEQNLNHDAMYWYRQDPGQGLRLIYYSQIVNDFQKGDIAEGYSVSREKKESFPLTVTSAQKNPTAFYLCASSISRGGPDTQYFGPGTRLTVL.

V usage is TRBV5-1 and J usage is TRBJ1-1; 8 bases align to TRBD1. V shed 4 bases, J shed 1 base, and the junction held 3 bases outside the gene matches. CDR1 and CDR2 (germline): SGHRS, YFSETQ. The CDR3 length is 14 residues. The DNA for the CDR3 is TGCGCCAGCAGCCTGGGACAGGAGAACACTGAAGCTTTCTTT. Its protein product is CASSLGQENTEAFF.

V and J are TRBV7-7 and TRBJ2-5, with 10 bases lining up with TRBD1. The V and J ends lost 3 bases and 1 base, in that order; junction bases with no gene match: 2. The germline V gene encodes CDR1 SSHAT and CDR2 FNYEAQ (reference sequence). The CDR3 is made up of 15 amino acids. CDR3 in DNA: TGTGCCAGCAGCTTGGGACAGGGGACCCAAGAGACCCAGTACTTC. Residues: CASSLGQGTQETQYF.

The chain combines TRBV5-1 with TRBJ2-6; 7 positions agree with TRBD1. CDR3 length: 14 residues. Looked up from germline, CDR1 is SGHRS and CDR2 is YFSETQ. V shed 4 bases, J shed 4 bases, and the junction held 2 bases outside the gene matches. The CDR3 nucleotides are TGCGCCAGCAGCGAGGGGGCCGGGGCCAACGTCCTGACTTTC. This gives the protein CASSEGAGANVLTF.